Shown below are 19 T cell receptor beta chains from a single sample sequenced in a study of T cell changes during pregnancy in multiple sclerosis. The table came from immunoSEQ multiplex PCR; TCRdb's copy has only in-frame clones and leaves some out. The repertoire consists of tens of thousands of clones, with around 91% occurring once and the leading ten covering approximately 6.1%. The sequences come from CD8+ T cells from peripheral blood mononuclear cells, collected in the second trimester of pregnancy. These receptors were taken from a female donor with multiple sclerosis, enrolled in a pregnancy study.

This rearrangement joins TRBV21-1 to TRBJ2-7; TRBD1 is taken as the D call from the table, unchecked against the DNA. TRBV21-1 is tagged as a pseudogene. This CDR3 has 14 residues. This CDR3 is CASGHPTGPYEQYF. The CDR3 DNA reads TGTGCCAGCGGCCATCCCACAGGGCCCTACGAGCAGTACTTC.

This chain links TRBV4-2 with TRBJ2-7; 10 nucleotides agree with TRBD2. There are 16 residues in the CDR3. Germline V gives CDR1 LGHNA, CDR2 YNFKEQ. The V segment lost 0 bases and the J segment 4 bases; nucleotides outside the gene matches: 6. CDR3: CASSQDLGTSVYEQYF. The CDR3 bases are TGTGCCAGCAGCCAAGATCTCGGGACTAGCGTATACGAGCAGTACTTC.

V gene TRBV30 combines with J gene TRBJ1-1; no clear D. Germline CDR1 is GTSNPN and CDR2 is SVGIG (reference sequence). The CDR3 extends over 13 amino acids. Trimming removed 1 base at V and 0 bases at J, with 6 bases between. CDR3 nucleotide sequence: TGTGCCTGGAGTGCGGGAGTGAACACTGAAGCTTTCTTT. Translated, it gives CAWSAGVNTEAFF.

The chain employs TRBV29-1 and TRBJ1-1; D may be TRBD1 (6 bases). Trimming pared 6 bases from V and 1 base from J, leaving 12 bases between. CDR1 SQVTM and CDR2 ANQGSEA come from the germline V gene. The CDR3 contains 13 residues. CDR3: CSVVDRTNTEAFF. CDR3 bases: TGCAGCGTCGTCGACAGGACGAACACTGAAGCTTTCTTT.

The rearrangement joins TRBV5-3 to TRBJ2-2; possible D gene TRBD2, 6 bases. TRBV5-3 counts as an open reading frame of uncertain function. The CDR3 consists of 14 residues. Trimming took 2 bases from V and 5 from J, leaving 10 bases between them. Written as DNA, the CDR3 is TGTGCCAGAAGCTTAGGGCGGGGTACCGGGGAGCTGTTTTTT. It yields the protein CARSLGRGTGELFF.

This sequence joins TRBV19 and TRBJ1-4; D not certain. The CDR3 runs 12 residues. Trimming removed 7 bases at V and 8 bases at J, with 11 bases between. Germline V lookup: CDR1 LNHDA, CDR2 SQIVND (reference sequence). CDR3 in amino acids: CASMEEGEKLFF. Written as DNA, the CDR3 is TGTGCCAGTATGGAGGAGGGAGAAAAACTGTTTTTT.

CDR3 loop: CASSGTDTDTQYF. The CDR3 nucleotides are TGTGCCAGCAGTGGGACAGACACAGATACGCAGTATTTT. This chain links TRBV25-1 with TRBJ2-3, with D possibly TRBD1 on 6 matching bases. The CDR3 runs 13 residues. Trimming stripped 4 bases from V and 2 bases from J, with 7 bases between. CDR1 is MGHDK and CDR2 is SYGVNS in the germline V gene. Filled out from reference TRBV25-1 and TRBJ2-3, the complete variable domain reads EADIYQTPRYLVIGTGKKITLECSQTMGHDKMYWYQQDPGMELHLIHYSYGVNSTEKGDLSSESTVSRIRTEHFPLTLESARPSHTSQYLCASSGTDTDTQYFGPGTRLTVL.

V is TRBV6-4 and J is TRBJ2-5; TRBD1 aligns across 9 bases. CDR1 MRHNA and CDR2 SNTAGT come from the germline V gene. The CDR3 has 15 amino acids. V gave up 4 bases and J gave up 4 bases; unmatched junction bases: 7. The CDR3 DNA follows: TGTGCCAGCAGTGTTACAGGGGGCGCGGGAGAGACCCAGTACTTC. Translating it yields CASSVTGGAGETQYF.

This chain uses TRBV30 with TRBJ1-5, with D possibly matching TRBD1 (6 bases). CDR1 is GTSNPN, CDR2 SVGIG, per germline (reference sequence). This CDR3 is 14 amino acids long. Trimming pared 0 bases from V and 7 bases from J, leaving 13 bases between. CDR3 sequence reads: CAWSVTQGKQPQHF. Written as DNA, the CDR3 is TGTGCCTGGAGTGTAACGCAGGGGAAACAGCCCCAGCATTTT.

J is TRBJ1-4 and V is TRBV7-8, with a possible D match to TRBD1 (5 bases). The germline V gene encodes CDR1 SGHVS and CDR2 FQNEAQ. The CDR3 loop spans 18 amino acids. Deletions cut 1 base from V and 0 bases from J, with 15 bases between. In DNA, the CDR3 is TGTGCCAGCAGCTTAGAAGTCGAAACAGGCGCAACTAATGAAAAACTGTTTTTT. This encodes CASSLEVETGATNEKLFF.

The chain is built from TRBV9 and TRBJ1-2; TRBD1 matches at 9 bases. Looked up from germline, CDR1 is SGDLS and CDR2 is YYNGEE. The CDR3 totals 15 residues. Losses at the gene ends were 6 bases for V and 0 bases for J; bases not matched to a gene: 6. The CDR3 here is CASKGGDRANYGYTF. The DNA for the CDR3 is TGTGCCAGCAAGGGCGGGGACAGGGCTAACTATGGCTACACCTTC.

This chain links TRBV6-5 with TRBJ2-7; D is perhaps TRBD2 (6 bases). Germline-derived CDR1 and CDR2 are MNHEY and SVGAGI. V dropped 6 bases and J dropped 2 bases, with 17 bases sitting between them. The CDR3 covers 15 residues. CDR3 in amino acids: CASRAPGGGAYEQYF. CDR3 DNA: TGTGCCAGCAGAGCTCCTGGAGGAGGGGCCTACGAGCAGTACTTC.

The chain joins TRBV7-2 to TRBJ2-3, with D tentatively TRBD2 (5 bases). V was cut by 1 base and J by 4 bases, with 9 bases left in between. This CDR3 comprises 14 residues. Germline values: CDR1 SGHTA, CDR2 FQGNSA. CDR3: CASSLVPAADTQYF. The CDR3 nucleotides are TGTGCCAGCAGCTTAGTTCCAGCGGCAGATACGCAGTATTTT.

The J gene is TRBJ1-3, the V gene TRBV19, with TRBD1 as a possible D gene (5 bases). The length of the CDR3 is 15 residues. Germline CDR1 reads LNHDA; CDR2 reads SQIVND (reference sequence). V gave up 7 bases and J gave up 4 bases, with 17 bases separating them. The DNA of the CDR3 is TGTGCCAGTAAAGCTTCCGGGGGTATGGGAAACACCATATATTTT. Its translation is CASKASGGMGNTIYF.

CDR3 amino acids: CASSLRGLRDYGYTF. For the CDR3, the DNA is TGTGCCAGCAGCCTCAGGGGGCTACGGGACTATGGCTACACCTTC. The rearrangement uses TRBV6-1 and TRBJ1-2; 8 nucleotides line up with TRBD1. V trimming: 6 bases; J trimming: 3 bases; junction bases outside the gene matches: 9. Germline CDR1 reads MNHNS; CDR2 reads SASEGT. This CDR3 contains 15 residues.

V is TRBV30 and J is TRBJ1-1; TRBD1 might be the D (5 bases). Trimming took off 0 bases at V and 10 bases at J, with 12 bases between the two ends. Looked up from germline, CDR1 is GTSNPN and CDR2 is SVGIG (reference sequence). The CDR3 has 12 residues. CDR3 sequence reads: CAWSVGGRGAFF. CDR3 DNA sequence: TGTGCCTGGAGTGTAGGTGGAAGGGGAGCTTTCTTT. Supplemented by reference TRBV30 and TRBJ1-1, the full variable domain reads SQTIHQWPATLVQPVGSPLSLECTVEGTSNPNLYWYRQAAGRGLQLLFYSVGIGQISSEVPQNLSASRPQDRQFILSSKKLLLSDSGFYLCAWSVGGRGAFFGQGTRLTVV.

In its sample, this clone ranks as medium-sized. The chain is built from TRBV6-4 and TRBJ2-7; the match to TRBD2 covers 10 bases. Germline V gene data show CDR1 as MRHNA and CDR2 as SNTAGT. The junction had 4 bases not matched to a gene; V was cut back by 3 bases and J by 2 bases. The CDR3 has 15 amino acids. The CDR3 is CASSEALAGPYEQYF. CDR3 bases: TGTGCCAGCAGTGAAGCACTAGCGGGACCCTACGAGCAGTACTTC.

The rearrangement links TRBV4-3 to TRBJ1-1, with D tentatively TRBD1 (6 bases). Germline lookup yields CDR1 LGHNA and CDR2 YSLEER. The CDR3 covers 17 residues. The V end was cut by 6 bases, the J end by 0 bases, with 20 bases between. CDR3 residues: CASSPNLGARLNTEAFF. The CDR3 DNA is TGCGCCAGCAGTCCAAACCTGGGGGCGAGGTTGAACACTGAAGCTTTCTTT.

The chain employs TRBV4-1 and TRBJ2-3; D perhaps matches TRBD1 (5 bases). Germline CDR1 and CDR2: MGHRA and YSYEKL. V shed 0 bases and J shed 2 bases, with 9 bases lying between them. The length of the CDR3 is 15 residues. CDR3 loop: CASSQDKTVTDTQYF. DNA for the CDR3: TGCGCCAGCAGCCAAGATAAGACAGTCACAGATACGCAGTATTTT.